A single T cell receptor beta chain is shown here with its context. Both TCR beta VDJ combination and CDR3 sequence profiling were carried out. Genomic DNA was the template for this profiling. TCRdb processed the reads anew with MiXCR; each CDR3 protein has one entry. The sample consists of about 200,000 distinct CDR3 sequences, 65% of them appearing once. The entry originates in a study of CD8+CD57+ T cells in acquired aplastic anemia. The overall study: Around 3.5 ug was the average amount of DNA from sorted CD4+ and CD8+ cells.

Only patients with CD8+CD57+ cell expansion on flow cytometry were chosen for sequencing. The CDR3 is 12 amino acids. Looked up from germline, CDR1 is DFQATT and CDR2 is SNEGSKA (reference sequence). V was pared by 3 bases and J by 0 bases, with 6 bases between. This chain links TRBV20-1 with TRBJ2-7, with D unclear. This receptor was taken from a human donor with aplastic anemia. The sample consisted of sorted CD4+, CD8+, or CD8+CD57+ T cells (not recorded which) from PBMCs. Here the CDR3 DNA reads TGCAGTGCTAGCACACCCTCCTACGAGCAGTACTTC. Amino acid sequence: CSASTPSYEQYF.